The rows below give T cell receptor beta chains drawn from one sample of a study of neurological immune-mediated disorders. One entry per CDR3 protein results from TCRdb running MiXCR on the 5' RACE reads. The data show some 46,000 distinct CDR3 sequences, 4% to 5.5% seen once. Sequencing used PBMCs. Receptor source: a woman in her fifties or sixties with multiple sclerosis. Both conserved end residues are part of each CDR3. A D gene is named only where the DNA matches it firmly. Some rows mark clone size as missing; the rest say once, few, many or name a class of expanded clone.

j_call: TRBJ2-6; d_call: -; clone_size: few; v_call: TRBV10-3; cdr3_aa: CAISDTSGANVLTF; cdr3_nt: TGTGCCATCAGTGACACCTCTGGGGCCAACGTCCTGACTTTC
j_call: TRBJ2-5; d_call: -; clone_size: -; v_call: TRBV20-1; cdr3_aa: CSPSHGETQYF; cdr3_nt: TGCAGTCCTTCCCACGGAGAGACCCAGTACTTC
j_call: TRBJ2-7; d_call: TRBD1; clone_size: many; v_call: TRBV10-1; cdr3_aa: CASSPDRRSYEQYF; cdr3_nt: TGCGCCAGCAGTCCGGACAGGCGTTCCTACGAGCAGTACTTC
j_call: TRBJ2-1; d_call: -; clone_size: many; v_call: TRBV16; cdr3_aa: CASTRPGRFNEQFF; cdr3_nt: TGTGCCAGCACCCGCCCGGGACGGTTCAATGAGCAGTTCTTC
j_call: TRBJ2-5; d_call: TRBD2; clone_size: few; v_call: TRBV7-2; cdr3_aa: CASSLLAGELETQYF; cdr3_nt: TGTGCCAGCAGCTTACTAGCGGGAGAGCTGGAGACCCAGTACTTC
j_call: TRBJ2-7; d_call: -; clone_size: many; v_call: TRBV20-1; cdr3_aa: CSARDIRTYEQYF; cdr3_nt: TGCAGTGCTAGAGATATCCGGACCTACGAGCAGTACTTC
j_call: TRBJ1-1; d_call: -; clone_size: few; v_call: TRBV6-6; cdr3_aa: CASSYEGLNTEAFF; cdr3_nt: TGTGCCAGCAGTTACGAGGGCTTGAACACTGAAGCTTTCTTT
j_call: TRBJ1-6; d_call: -; clone_size: many; v_call: TRBV28; cdr3_aa: CASSSPGRGRRSPLHF; cdr3_nt: TGTGCCAGCAGTTCGCCGGGGAGGGGACGACGGTCACCCCTCCACTTT
j_call: TRBJ2-3; d_call: -; clone_size: many; v_call: TRBV6-5; cdr3_aa: CASRRLDTYSRTDTQYF; cdr3_nt: TGTGCCAGCAGGCGCTTGGACACCTATTCCCGCACAGATACGCAGTATTTT
j_call: TRBJ2-1; d_call: -; clone_size: few; v_call: TRBV19; cdr3_aa: CASSIGARGIVHDEQFF; cdr3_nt: TGTGCCAGTAGTATAGGAGCACGGGGGATAGTCCACGATGAGCAGTTCTTC
j_call: TRBJ2-1; d_call: -; clone_size: many; v_call: TRBV12-3/TRBV12-4; cdr3_aa: CASILHGLGPQFF; cdr3_nt: TGTGCCAGCATACTCCACGGGCTAGGGCCTCAGTTCTTC
j_call: TRBJ2-3; d_call: TRBD2; clone_size: many; v_call: TRBV20-1; cdr3_aa: CSASQSGAQYF; cdr3_nt: TGCAGTGCTAGTCAGAGCGGGGCGCAGTATTTT
j_call: TRBJ2-4; d_call: -; clone_size: many; v_call: TRBV20-1; cdr3_aa: CSASIGSGSENIQYF; cdr3_nt: TGCAGTGCTTCGATCGGGTCAGGGAGCGAAAACATTCAGTACTTC
j_call: TRBJ2-1; d_call: -; clone_size: -; v_call: TRBV20-1; cdr3_aa: CSARVAGYNEQFF; cdr3_nt: TGCAGTGCCAGAGTGGCTGGTTACAATGAGCAGTTCTTC
j_call: TRBJ2-1; d_call: -; clone_size: few; v_call: TRBV20-1; cdr3_aa: CSARDPLGNEQFF; cdr3_nt: TGCAGTGCTAGAGACCCACTAGGAAATGAGCAGTTCTTC
j_call: TRBJ2-1; d_call: TRBD2; clone_size: many; v_call: TRBV5-1; cdr3_aa: CASSFTRGLVLTNEQFF; cdr3_nt: TGCGCCAGCAGCTTTACCCGAGGACTAGTTCTAACAAATGAGCAGTTCTTC
j_call: TRBJ1-1; d_call: -; clone_size: once; v_call: TRBV4-3; cdr3_aa: CASSQVQGTEAFF; cdr3_nt: TGCGCCAGCAGCCAAGTTCAGGGCACTGAAGCTTTCTTT
j_call: TRBJ1-1; d_call: -; clone_size: -; v_call: TRBV18; cdr3_aa: CASSPRRETEAFF; cdr3_nt: TGTGCCAGCTCACCTCGGAGGGAAACTGAAGCTTTCTTT
j_call: TRBJ2-4; d_call: -; clone_size: medium-sized; v_call: TRBV28; cdr3_aa: CASSSGAIAKNIQYF; cdr3_nt: TGTGCCAGCAGTAGTGGGGCCATAGCCAAAAACATTCAGTACTTC
j_call: TRBJ2-5; d_call: TRBD2; clone_size: -; v_call: TRBV20-1; cdr3_aa: CSARDSTSGGETQYF; cdr3_nt: TGCAGTGCTAGAGATTCCACTAGCGGAGGGGAGACCCAGTACTTC
j_call: TRBJ2-2; d_call: TRBD1; clone_size: many; v_call: TRBV20-1; cdr3_aa: CSARTGEITGELFF; cdr3_nt: TGCAGTGCGAGGACAGGGGAGATCACCGGGGAGCTGTTTTTT
j_call: TRBJ1-2; d_call: TRBD1; clone_size: many; v_call: TRBV4-2; cdr3_aa: CASSQDQILLQGTRAGYTF; cdr3_nt: TGTGCCAGCAGCCAAGATCAAATTCTATTACAGGGGACGCGGGCTGGCTACACCTTC
j_call: TRBJ2-2; d_call: TRBD2; clone_size: many; v_call: TRBV2; cdr3_aa: CASRRLAPGELFF; cdr3_nt: TGTGCCAGCAGAAGACTAGCACCCGGGGAGCTGTTTTTT
j_call: TRBJ2-2; d_call: TRBD2; clone_size: many; v_call: TRBV3-1; cdr3_aa: CASSPGLAGPGELFF; cdr3_nt: TGTGCCAGCAGCCCGGGACTAGCGGGTCCCGGGGAGCTGTTTTTT
j_call: TRBJ1-5; d_call: -; clone_size: -; v_call: TRBV6-5; cdr3_aa: CASSYSQSNQPQNF; cdr3_nt: TGTGCCAGCAGTTACTCGCAGAGCAATCAGCCCCAGAATTTT
j_call: TRBJ2-7; d_call: -; clone_size: many; v_call: TRBV10-3; cdr3_aa: CATNPGGHYEQYF; cdr3_nt: TGTGCCACGAATCCTGGAGGGCACTACGAGCAGTACTTC
j_call: TRBJ2-5; d_call: -; clone_size: many; v_call: TRBV15; cdr3_aa: CATRGGDFQETQYF; cdr3_nt: TGTGCCACCCGCGGGGGCGACTTCCAAGAGACCCAGTACTTC